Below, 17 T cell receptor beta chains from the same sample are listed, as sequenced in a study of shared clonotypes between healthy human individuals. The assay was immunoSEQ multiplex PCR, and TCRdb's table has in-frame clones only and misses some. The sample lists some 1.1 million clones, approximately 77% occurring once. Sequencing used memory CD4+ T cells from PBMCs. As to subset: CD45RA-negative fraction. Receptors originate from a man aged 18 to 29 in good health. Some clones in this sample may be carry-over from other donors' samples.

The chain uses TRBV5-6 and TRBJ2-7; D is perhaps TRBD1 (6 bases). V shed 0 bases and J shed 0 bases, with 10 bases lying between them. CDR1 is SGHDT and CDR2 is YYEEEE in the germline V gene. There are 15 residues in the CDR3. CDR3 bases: TGTGCCAGCAGCTTGGTTGGGACACACTCCTACGAGCAGTACTTC. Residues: CASSLVGTHSYEQYF.

Here the CDR3 DNA reads TGCGCCAGCAGCCAATTTCGACTAGCGGAAGAGACCCAGTACTTC. It yields the protein CASSQFRLAEETQYF. This chain links TRBV4-1 with TRBJ2-5; TRBD2 aligns across 9 bases. CDR3 length: 15 amino acids. Losses at the gene ends were 2 bases for V and 3 bases for J; bases not matched to a gene: 4. Germline loops: CDR1 MGHRA, CDR2 YSYEKL.

As DNA, the CDR3 is TGTGCCAGCAGGGAGGGGGTAGCGGGAGTTTACGAGCAGTACTTC. This gives the protein CASREGVAGVYEQYF. The gene calls are TRBV6-6 and TRBJ2-7; 9 bases are shared with TRBD2. V shed 6 bases, J shed 4 bases, and the junction held 10 bases outside the gene matches. The CDR3 contains 15 residues. Germline assignment: CDR1 MNHNY and CDR2 SVGAGI (reference sequence).

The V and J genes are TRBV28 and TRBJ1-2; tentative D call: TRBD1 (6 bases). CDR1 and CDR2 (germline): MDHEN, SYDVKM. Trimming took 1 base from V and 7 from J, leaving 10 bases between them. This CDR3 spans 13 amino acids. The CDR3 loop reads CASSLYSRGGYTF. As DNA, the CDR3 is TGTGCCAGCAGTTTATACAGCAGGGGTGGCTACACCTTC.

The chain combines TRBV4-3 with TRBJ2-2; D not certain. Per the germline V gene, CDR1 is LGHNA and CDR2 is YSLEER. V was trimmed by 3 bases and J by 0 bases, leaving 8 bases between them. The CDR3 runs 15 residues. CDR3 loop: CASSQGSANTGELFF. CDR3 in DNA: TGCGCCAGCAGCCAGGGATCCGCGAACACCGGGGAGCTGTTTTTT.

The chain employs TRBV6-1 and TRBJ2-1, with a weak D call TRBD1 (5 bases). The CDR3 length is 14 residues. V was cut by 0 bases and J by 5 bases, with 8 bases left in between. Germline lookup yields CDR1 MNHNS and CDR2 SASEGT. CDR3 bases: TGTGCCAGCAGTGAAGCTGGGGCTAACAATGAGCAGTTCTTC. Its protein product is CASSEAGANNEQFF.

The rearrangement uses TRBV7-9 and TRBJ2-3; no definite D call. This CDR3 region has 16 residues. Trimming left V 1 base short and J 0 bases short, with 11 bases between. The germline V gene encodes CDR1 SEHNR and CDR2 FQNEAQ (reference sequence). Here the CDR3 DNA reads TGTGCCAGCAGCTTAGAGTTAGTTGGAAGCACAGATACGCAGTATTTT. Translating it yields CASSLELVGSTDTQYF.

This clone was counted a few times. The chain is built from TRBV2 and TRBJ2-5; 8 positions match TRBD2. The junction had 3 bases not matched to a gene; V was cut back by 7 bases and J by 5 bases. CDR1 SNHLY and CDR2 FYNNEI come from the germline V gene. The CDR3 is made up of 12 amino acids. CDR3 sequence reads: CASTAGGETQYF. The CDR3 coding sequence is TGTGCCAGCACTGCGGGAGGTGAGACCCAGTACTTC.

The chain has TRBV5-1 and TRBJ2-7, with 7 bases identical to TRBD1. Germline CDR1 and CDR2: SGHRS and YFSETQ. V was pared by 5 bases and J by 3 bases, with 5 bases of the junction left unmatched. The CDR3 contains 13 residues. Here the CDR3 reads CASRITGDYEQYF. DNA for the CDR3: TGCGCCAGCAGGATCACAGGGGACTACGAGCAGTACTTC.

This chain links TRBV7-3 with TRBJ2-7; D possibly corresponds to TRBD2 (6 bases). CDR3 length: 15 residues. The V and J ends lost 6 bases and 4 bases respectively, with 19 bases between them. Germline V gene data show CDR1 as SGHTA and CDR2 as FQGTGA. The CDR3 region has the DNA TGTGCCAGCAGTCACGGAACGGGACTGGTATACGAGCAGTACTTC. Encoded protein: CASSHGTGLVYEQYF.

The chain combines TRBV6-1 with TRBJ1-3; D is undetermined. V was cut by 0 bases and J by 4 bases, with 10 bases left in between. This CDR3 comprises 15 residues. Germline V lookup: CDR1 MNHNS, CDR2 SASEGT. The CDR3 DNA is TGTGCCAGCAGTGAAGCTGGAGCGGCCGGAAACACCATATATTTT. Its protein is CASSEAGAAGNTIYF.

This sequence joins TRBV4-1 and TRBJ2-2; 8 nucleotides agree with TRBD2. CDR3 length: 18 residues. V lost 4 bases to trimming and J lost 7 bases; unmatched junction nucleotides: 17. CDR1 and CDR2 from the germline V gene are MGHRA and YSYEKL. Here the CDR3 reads CASSPLGERGSFSGELFF. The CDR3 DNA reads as TGCGCCAGCAGCCCGCTCGGGGAGCGGGGGTCCTTTAGCGGGGAGCTGTTTTTT.

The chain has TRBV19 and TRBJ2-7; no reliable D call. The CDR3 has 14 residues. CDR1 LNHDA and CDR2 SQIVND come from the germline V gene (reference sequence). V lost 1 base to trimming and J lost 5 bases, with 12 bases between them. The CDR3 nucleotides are TGTGCCAGTAGTATAGTTGGGGATCGAAACGAGCAGTACTTC. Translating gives CASSIVGDRNEQYF.

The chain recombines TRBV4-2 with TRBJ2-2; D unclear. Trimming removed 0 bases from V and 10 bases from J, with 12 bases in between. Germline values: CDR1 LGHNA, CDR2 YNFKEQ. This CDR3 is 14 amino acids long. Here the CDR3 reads CASSQEYVQEELFF. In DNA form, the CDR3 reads TGTGCCAGCAGCCAAGAATACGTCCAGGAGGAGCTGTTTTTT.

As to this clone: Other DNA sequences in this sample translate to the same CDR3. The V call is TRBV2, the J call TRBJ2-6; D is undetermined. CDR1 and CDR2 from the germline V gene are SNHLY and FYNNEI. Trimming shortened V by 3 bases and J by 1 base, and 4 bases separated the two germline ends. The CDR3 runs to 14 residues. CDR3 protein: CASSDSSGANVLTF. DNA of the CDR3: TGTGCCAGCAGTGACAGTTCTGGGGCCAACGTCCTGACTTTC.

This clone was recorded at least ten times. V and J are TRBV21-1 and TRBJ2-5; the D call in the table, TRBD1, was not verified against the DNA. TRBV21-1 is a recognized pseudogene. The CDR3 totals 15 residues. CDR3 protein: CASSSSGHRQETQYF. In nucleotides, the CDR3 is TGTGCCAGCAGCTCGTCAGGGCACCGCCAAGAGACCCAGTACTTC.

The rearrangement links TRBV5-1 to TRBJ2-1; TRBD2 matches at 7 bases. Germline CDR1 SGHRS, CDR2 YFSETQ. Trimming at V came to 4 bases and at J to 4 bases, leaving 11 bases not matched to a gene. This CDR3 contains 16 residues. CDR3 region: CASSPEGGSAYNEQFF. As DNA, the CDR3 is TGCGCCAGCAGCCCGGAGGGCGGGAGTGCGTACAATGAGCAGTTCTTC.